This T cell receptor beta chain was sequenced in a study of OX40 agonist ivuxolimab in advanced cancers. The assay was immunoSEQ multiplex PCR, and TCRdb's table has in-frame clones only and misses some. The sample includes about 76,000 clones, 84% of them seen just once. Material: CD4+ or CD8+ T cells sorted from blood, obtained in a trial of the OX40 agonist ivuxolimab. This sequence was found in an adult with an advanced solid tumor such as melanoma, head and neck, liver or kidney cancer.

CDR3 amino acids: CASSQDDPQRGGRNEQFF. The CDR3 nucleotides read TGCGCCAGCAGCCAAGACGACCCCCAGCGGGGGGGCCGCAATGAGCAGTTCTTC. The gene calls are TRBV4-1 and TRBJ2-1; 10 nucleotides match TRBD2. Germline values: CDR1 MGHRA, CDR2 YSYEKL. This CDR3 contains 18 residues. Trimming cost V 0 bases and J 6 bases; bases outside gene matches: 11.